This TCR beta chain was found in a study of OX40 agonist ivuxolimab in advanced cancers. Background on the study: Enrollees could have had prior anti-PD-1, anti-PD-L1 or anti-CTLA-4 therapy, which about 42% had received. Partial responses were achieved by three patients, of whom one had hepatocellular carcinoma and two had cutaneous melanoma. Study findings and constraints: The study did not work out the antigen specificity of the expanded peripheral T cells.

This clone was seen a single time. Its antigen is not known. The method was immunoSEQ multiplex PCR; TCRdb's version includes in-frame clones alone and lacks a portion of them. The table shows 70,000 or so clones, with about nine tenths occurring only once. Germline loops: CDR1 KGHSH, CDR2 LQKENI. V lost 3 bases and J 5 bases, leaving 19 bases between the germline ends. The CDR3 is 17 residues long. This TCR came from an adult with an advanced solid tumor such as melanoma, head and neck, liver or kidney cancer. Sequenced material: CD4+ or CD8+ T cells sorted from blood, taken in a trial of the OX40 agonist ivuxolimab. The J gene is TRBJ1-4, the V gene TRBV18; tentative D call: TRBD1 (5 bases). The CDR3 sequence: CASSPRGGRADNEKLFF. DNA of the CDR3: TGTGCCAGCTCACCGAGGGGTGGCCGGGCCGACAATGAAAAACTGTTTTTT.